The 30 T cell receptor beta chains listed next were all sequenced from one sample in a study of T cell repertoires in cytomegalovirus infection. Each CDR3 protein gets one entry after TCRdb re-called the reads with MiXCR. This table has just under 300,000 distinct CDR3 sequences, roughly a tenth appearing once. Sequencing input: PBMCs. These receptors came from a human donor in good health (CMV status not recorded). Some clones in this sample may be carry-over from other donors' samples.

This clonotype was counted ten times or more. This rearrangement joins TRBV4-1 to TRBJ2-5; D possibly uses TRBD1 or TRBD2 (6 bases each). The V gene's germline CDR1 is MGHRA and CDR2 YSYEKL. The germline V and J ends were trimmed by 1 base and 5 bases, with 14 bases remaining between them. The CDR3 spans 15 residues. The CDR3 coding sequence is TGCGCCAGCAGCCAAGTATGGGGGGCGGGGGAGACCCAGTACTTC. This sequence encodes CASSQVWGAGETQYF.

This clonotype was recorded a few times. The V gene is TRBV19, the J gene TRBJ2-1; no definite D call. Germline V lookup: CDR1 LNHDA, CDR2 SQIVND (reference sequence). CDR3 size: 12 residues. V lost 3 bases to trimming and J lost 12 bases, with 12 bases between them. The CDR3 DNA reads as TGTGCCAGTAGTATTCCCGGAAGGGTGCAGTTCTTC. It translates to CASSIPGRVQFF.

V gene TRBV5-4 combines with J gene TRBJ1-2, with TRBD1 matching 9 bases. The CDR3 extends over 14 amino acids. V trimming: 5 bases; J trimming: 1 base; junction bases outside the gene matches: 3. Germline-derived CDR1 and CDR2 are SGHNT and YYREEE (reference sequence). The CDR3 DNA reads as TGTGCCAGCAGGCGGACAGGGGATAACTATGGCTACACCTTC. It encodes CASRRTGDNYGYTF.

This clonotype was recorded at least ten times. The chain carries TRBV20-1 and TRBJ2-1; D unclear. Deletions cut 2 bases from V and 0 bases from J, with 8 bases between. Germline CDR1 is DFQATT and CDR2 is SNEGSKA (reference sequence). There are 14 residues in the CDR3. The CDR3 DNA reads TGCAGTGCTAGATTCGCCACCTCCTACAATGAGCAGTTCTTC. This encodes CSARFATSYNEQFF.

The sample holds many counts of this clonotype. The chain carries TRBV2 and TRBJ1-5; TRBD1 matches 7 bases. CDR3 size: 18 residues. CDR1 and CDR2 (germline): SNHLY, FYNNEI. The V segment lost 5 bases and the J segment 0 bases; nucleotides outside the gene matches: 13. In nucleotides, the CDR3 is TGTGCCAGCAGTTTGGACAGGAACTGGCATTATAGCAATCAGCCCCAGCATTTT. Protein sequence: CASSLDRNWHYSNQPQHF.

This clonotype has a count of ten or more. The gene calls are TRBV19 and TRBJ1-1, with D unclear. The CDR3 spans 15 residues. The germline CDR1 and CDR2 sequences are LNHDA and SQIVND (reference sequence). V gave up 7 bases and J gave up 5 bases, with 20 bases separating them. The CDR3 DNA sequence: TGTGCCAGTATCCCCCCAAGGACGAGGATGACTGAAGCTTTCTTT. It is translated as CASIPPRTRMTEAFF. Based on the CDR3 plus reference TRBV19 and TRBJ1-1, the full variable domain is DGGITQSPKYLFRKEGQNVTLSCEQNLNHDAMYWYRQDPGQGLRLIYYSQIVNDFQKGDIAEGYSVSREKKESFPLTVTSAQKNPTAFYLCASIPPRTRMTEAFFGQGTRLTVV.

This clonotype was seen repeatedly, ten times or more. This sequence joins TRBV7-3 and TRBJ2-1; D is uncertain. V shed 4 bases and J shed 10 bases, with 11 bases lying between them. The length of the CDR3 is 12 residues. Germline values: CDR1 SGHTA, CDR2 FQGTGA. CDR3 sequence reads: CASSSDRAEQFF. CDR3 DNA: TGTGCCAGCAGCTCAGACCGGGCCGAGCAGTTCTTC.

This clonotype was found many times. This chain links TRBV7-2 with TRBJ2-6; TRBD2 might be the D (5 bases). V was shortened by 6 bases and J by 0 bases, with 18 bases between the two germline ends. Germline CDR1 is SGHTA and CDR2 is FQGNSA. This CDR3 contains 18 residues. CDR3 protein: CASSPGGWRRSGANVLTF. The DNA of the CDR3 is TGTGCCAGCAGTCCGGGTGGGTGGAGGCGCTCTGGGGCCAACGTCCTGACTTTC. Full variable domain (rest looked up from reference TRBV7-2 and TRBJ2-6): GAGVSQSPSNKVTEKGKDVELRCDPISGHTALYWYRQSLGQGLEFLIYFQGNSAPDKSGLPSDRFSAERTGGSVSTLTIQRTQQEDSAVYLCASSPGGWRRSGANVLTFGAGSRLTVL.

This clonotype was counted only a few times. This chain connects TRBV2 to TRBJ2-2; a weak D match, TRBD1 (5 bases). V lost 3 bases, J lost 1 base, and 6 bases lay in between. The CDR3 runs 14 residues. Germline loops: CDR1 SNHLY, CDR2 FYNNEI. CDR3 loop: CASSDDRNTGELFF. As DNA, the CDR3 is TGTGCCAGCAGTGACGACAGGAACACCGGGGAGCTGTTTTTT.

The table lists this clonotype with many counts. The gene calls are TRBV20-1 and TRBJ1-2; tentative D call: TRBD1 (6 bases). The V end was cut by 2 bases, the J end by 4 bases, with 20 bases between. The CDR3 is made up of 16 amino acids. Germline values: CDR1 DFQATT, CDR2 SNEGSKA (reference sequence). The CDR3 sequence: CSARPRDTGPRYGYTF. The CDR3 DNA is TGCAGTGCTAGACCCCGGGACACCGGCCCCCGCTATGGCTACACCTTC.

This clonotype was observed many times. V is TRBV18 and J is TRBJ2-1, with 9 bases matching TRBD1. The CDR3 length is 15 residues. With 2 bases clipped from V and 6 bases from J, the junction kept 5 bases outside the gene matches. Germline assignment: CDR1 KGHSH and CDR2 LQKENI. CDR3 bases: TGTGCCAGCTCACCAACCGGGACAGGGATCAATGAGCAGTTCTTC. Translation: CASSPTGTGINEQFF.

This clonotype was observed at least ten times. One end of the junction is discordant with germline, which a read error may explain. The gene calls are TRBV6-6 and TRBJ1-6; the D is unclear. This CDR3 comprises 15 residues. Per germline, CDR1 MNHNY and CDR2 SVGAGI (reference sequence). CDR3 DNA sequence: TGTGCCAGCAGTCACTCCCGCTCCTATAATTCACCCCTCCACTTT. This encodes CASSHSRSYNSPLHF.

This clonotype has a count of ten or more. The CDR3 DNA reads as TGTGCCAGCAGCCTGGGGCGGGGGGCCCGAAGCACTTACAATGAGCAGTTCTTC. It specifies CASSLGRGARSTYNEQFF. The chain joins TRBV14 to TRBJ2-1; 8 nucleotides agree with TRBD2. The CDR3 length is 18 residues. V trimming: 4 bases; J trimming: 4 bases; junction bases outside the gene matches: 15. Germline CDR1 reads SGHDN; CDR2 reads FVKESK.

This clonotype was seen a few times. The chain uses TRBV20-1 and TRBJ2-1; TRBD1 matches at 11 bases. CDR1 DFQATT and CDR2 SNEGSKA come from the germline V gene (reference sequence). After removal of 2 bases from V and 6 bases from J, the junction contained 9 bases not matched to a gene. This CDR3 is 16 amino acids long. DNA of the CDR3: TGCAGTGCTAGACTGAGGACAGGGGGCGCTTTCAATGAGCAGTTCTTC. Residues: CSARLRTGGAFNEQFF.

This clonotype was counted many times. This chain joins TRBV5-1 and TRBJ1-2; D call uncertain. The V end lost 4 bases, the J end lost 4 bases, and 14 bases lay between the germline ends. Germline CDR1 reads SGHRS; CDR2 reads YFSETQ. This CDR3 comprises 14 residues. CDR3 bases: TGCGCCAGCAGCAAAGGTTCGTCGGGCTATGGCTACACCTTC. Its translation is CASSKGSSGYGYTF.

This clonotype was seen many times. This chain joins TRBV28 and TRBJ2-1; 8 nucleotides align to TRBD1. The CDR3 consists of 14 residues. The junction had 0 bases not matched to a gene; V was cut back by 5 bases and J by 0 bases. Germline values: CDR1 MDHEN, CDR2 SYDVKM. The chain's CDR3 is CASSTGGSYNEQFF. DNA for the CDR3: TGTGCCAGCAGTACAGGGGGCTCCTACAATGAGCAGTTCTTC. Full variable domain (remainder filled in from reference TRBV28 and TRBJ2-1): DVKVTQSSRYLVKRTGEKVFLECVQDMDHENMFWYRQDPGLGLRLIYFSYDVKMKEKGDIPEGYSVSREKKERFSLILESASTNQTSMYLCASSTGGSYNEQFFGPGTRLTVL.

This clonotype has ten or more counts. The V and J genes are TRBV20-1 and TRBJ2-1; D possibly corresponds to TRBD1 (5 bases). The CDR3 covers 15 residues. In germline, CDR1 is DFQATT, CDR2 SNEGSKA (reference sequence). The ends were cut back, 3 bases at V and 0 bases at J, with 12 bases in the middle. CDR3 DNA: TGCAGTGCTAGTGAGTCAGGGTTCTCCTACAATGAGCAGTTCTTC. As protein: CSASESGFSYNEQFF.

This clonotype was observed many times. The chain links TRBV7-9 to TRBJ1-2; 7 bases agree with TRBD1. The CDR3 covers 13 residues. V gave up 3 bases and J gave up 8 bases; unmatched junction bases: 6. Germline V gene sequence: CDR1 SEHNR, CDR2 FQNEAQ (reference sequence). This CDR3 reads CASSFTGVGGYTF. CDR3 bases: TGTGCCAGCAGCTTCACAGGGGTAGGAGGCTACACCTTC.

This chain connects TRBV20-1 to TRBJ1-5; no firm D call. V was shortened by 6 bases and J by 3 bases, with 9 bases between the two germline ends. The CDR3 sequence is 12 residues long. The germline gives CDR1 DFQATT, CDR2 SNEGSKA (reference sequence). Here the CDR3 DNA reads TGCAGTGCGAACCCAGTCAATCAGCCCCAGCATTTT. Amino acids: CSANPVNQPQHF.

This clonotype was seen many times. The chain employs TRBV7-9 and TRBJ2-7, with D unresolved. Germline lookup yields CDR1 SEHNR and CDR2 FQNEAQ (reference sequence). The germline V and J ends were trimmed by 3 bases and 7 bases, with 16 bases remaining between them. This CDR3 spans 14 amino acids. The CDR3 region is CASSFPGRFLEQYF. In nucleotides, the CDR3 is TGTGCCAGCAGCTTCCCTGGACGGTTCTTGGAGCAGTACTTC.

This clonotype was seen many times. This chain links TRBV7-2 with TRBJ1-5; 7 bases match TRBD1. CDR3 size: 14 residues. From germline, CDR1 is SGHTA and CDR2 FQGNSA. J was trimmed by 5 bases and V by 6 bases; bases with no gene match: 7. The CDR3 DNA is TGTGCCAGCAGTCCCCAGGGGGTAGATCAGCCCCAGCATTTT. Protein product: CASSPQGVDQPQHF.

This clonotype has at least ten counts. The chain is built from TRBV20-1 and TRBJ2-6; D perhaps matches TRBD2 (7 bases). V lost 6 bases to trimming and J lost 0 bases, with 12 bases between them. This CDR3 contains 15 residues. Germline loops: CDR1 DFQATT, CDR2 SNEGSKA (reference sequence). The CDR3 loop reads CSAPRGGSGANVLTF. The CDR3 bases are TGCAGTGCCCCTAGGGGGGGCTCTGGGGCCAACGTCCTGACTTTC.

This clonotype occurred many times. The chain couples TRBV28 to TRBJ1-2; no clear D gene. The length of the CDR3 is 14 residues. Germline V gene lookup returns CDR1 MDHEN and CDR2 SYDVKM. Trimming cost V 6 bases and J 2 bases, with 13 bases left between them. This CDR3 is CASSPWTSNYGYTF. The CDR3 DNA is TGTGCCAGCAGCCCCTGGACCTCCAACTATGGCTACACCTTC.

The sample holds many counts of this clonotype. This chain joins TRBV7-2 and TRBJ2-3; D is ambiguous. This CDR3 comprises 13 residues. Trimming left V 0 bases short and J 4 bases short, with 5 bases between. Looked up from germline, CDR1 is SGHTA and CDR2 is FQGNSA. The CDR3 nucleotides are TGTGCCAGCAGCTTAGCAGTCGCAGATACGCAGTATTTT. This sequence encodes CASSLAVADTQYF.

The gene calls are TRBV29-1 and TRBJ1-2; TRBD1 agrees at 8 bases. J lost 4 bases, V lost 6 bases, and 13 bases had no gene match. Germline-derived CDR1 and CDR2 are SQVTM and ANQGSEA. The CDR3 is 15 amino acids. The CDR3 DNA sequence: TGCAGCGTCGGAAAGGGACAGGCGATTGGCTATGGCTACACCTTC. Translation gives CSVGKGQAIGYGYTF.

Notes on this clonotype: A much larger clone lies one base from this, so it may be a read error. The V gene is TRBV19, the J gene TRBJ2-7; D uncertain. Germline loops: CDR1 LNHDA, CDR2 SQIVND (reference sequence). Trimming stripped 9 bases from V and 1 base from J, with 16 bases between. The CDR3 loop spans 14 amino acids. In DNA form, the CDR3 reads TGTGCCAGCCGAACCGAGGTCCTTTCCTACGAGCAGTACTTC. Residues: CASRTEVLSYEQYF. Variable domain in full (rest from reference TRBV19 and TRBJ2-7): DGGITQSPKYLFRKEGQNVTLSCEQNLNHDAMYWYRQDPGQGLRLIYYSQIVNDFQKGDIAEGYSVSREKKESFPLTVTSAQKNPTAFYLCASRTEVLSYEQYFGPGTRLTVT.

There are many counts of this clonotype. This sequence joins TRBV12-3 or TRBV12-4 and TRBJ1-1; 8 nucleotides line up with TRBD1. This CDR3 is 13 amino acids long. V lost 3 bases and J lost 8; bases outside the gene matches: 5. CDR3 in amino acids: CASSFDAGGEAFF. The CDR3 DNA sequence: TGTGCCAGCAGTTTCGACGCAGGGGGCGAAGCTTTCTTT.

This clonotype was recorded many times. The V gene is TRBV7-2, the J gene TRBJ2-1, with D possibly being TRBD1 (5 bases). Trimming pared 6 bases from V and 0 bases from J, leaving 12 bases between. Per the germline V gene, CDR1 is SGHTA and CDR2 is FQGNSA. This CDR3 region has 15 residues. CDR3 DNA sequence: TGTGCCAGCAGACTTGGACACCGCTCCTACAATGAGCAGTTCTTC. This gives the protein CASRLGHRSYNEQFF.

This chain connects TRBV20-1 to TRBJ2-1, with 8 nucleotides matching TRBD1. Germline values: CDR1 DFQATT, CDR2 SNEGSKA (reference sequence). After removal of 1 base from V and 8 bases from J, the junction contained 7 bases not matched to a gene. This CDR3 is built from 14 residues. CDR3 amino acids: CSARVNRGNDEQFF. In DNA form, the CDR3 reads TGCAGTGCTAGAGTTAACAGGGGGAACGATGAGCAGTTCTTC.

This clonotype was detected ten times or more. This rearrangement joins TRBV20-1 to TRBJ1-5; 7 bases fit TRBD1. This CDR3 is 14 amino acids long. Per germline, CDR1 DFQATT and CDR2 SNEGSKA (reference sequence). V gave up 6 bases and J gave up 2 bases; unmatched junction bases: 7. Here the CDR3 DNA reads TGCAGTGCGAGTGGGACAGCTCGCAATCAGCCCCAGCATTTT. This translates into CSASGTARNQPQHF.